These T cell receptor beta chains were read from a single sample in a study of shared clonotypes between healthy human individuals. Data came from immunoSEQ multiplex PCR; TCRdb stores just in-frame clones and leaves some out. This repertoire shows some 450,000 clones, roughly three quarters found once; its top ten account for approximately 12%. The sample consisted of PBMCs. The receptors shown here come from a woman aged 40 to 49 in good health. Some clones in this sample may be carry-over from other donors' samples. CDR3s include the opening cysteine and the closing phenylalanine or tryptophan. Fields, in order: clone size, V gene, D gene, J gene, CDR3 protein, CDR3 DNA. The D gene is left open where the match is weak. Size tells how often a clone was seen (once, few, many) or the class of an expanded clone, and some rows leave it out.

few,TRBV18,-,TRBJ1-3,CASSPPGIRSGNTIYF,TGTGCCAGCTCACCACCCGGCATTCGCTCTGGAAACACCATATATTTT
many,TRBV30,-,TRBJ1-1,CAWSIDRRNTEAFF,TGTGCCTGGAGTATTGACAGGAGGAACACTGAAGCTTTCTTT
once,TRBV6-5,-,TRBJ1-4,CASSPLQGNEKLFF,TGTGCCAGCAGCCCACTGCAGGGAAACGAAAAACTGTTTTTT
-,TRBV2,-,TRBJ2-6,CASSLSGGSGANVLTF,TGTGCCAGCAGTCTAAGTGGTGGGTCTGGGGCCAACGTCCTGACTTTC
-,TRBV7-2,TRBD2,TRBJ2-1,CASSLELAGDNEQFF,TGTGCCAGCAGCTTAGAACTAGCGGGAGACAATGAGCAGTTCTTC
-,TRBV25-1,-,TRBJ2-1,CASSPSLGWDEQFF,TGTGCCAGCAGTCCGTCACTAGGTTGGGATGAGCAGTTCTTC
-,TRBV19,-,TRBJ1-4,CASEGGNEKLFF,TGTGCCAGTGAAGGGGGTAATGAAAAACTGTTTTTT
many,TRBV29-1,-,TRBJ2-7,CSAQPGLRSEQYF,TGCAGCGCCCAACCGGGACTGAGAAGCGAGCAGTACTTC
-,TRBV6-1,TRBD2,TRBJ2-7,CASSEAWTSGIRYEQYF,TGTGCCAGCAGTGAAGCTTGGACTAGCGGGATTCGCTACGAGCAGTACTTC
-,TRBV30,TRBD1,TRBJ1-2,CAWSATGVVGYTF,TGTGCCTGGAGTGCAACAGGGGTGGTTGGCTACACCTTC
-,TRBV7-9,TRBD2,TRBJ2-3,CASSAAGGLDTQYF,TGTGCCAGCAGCGCGGCGGGAGGGTTGGATACGCAGTATTTT
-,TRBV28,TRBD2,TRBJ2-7,CASSQPGLAGALYEQYF,TGTGCCAGCAGCCAACCGGGACTAGCGGGAGCGCTCTACGAGCAGTACTTC
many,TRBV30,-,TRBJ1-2,CAWSVSGYGYTF,TGTGCCTGGAGTGTCTCTGGATATGGCTACACCTTC
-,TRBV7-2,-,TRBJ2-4,CASSFLPGTPKENIQYF,TGTGCCAGCAGCTTCCTCCCCGGGACCCCCAAGGAAAACATTCAGTACTTC
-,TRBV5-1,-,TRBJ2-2,CASSTRGVTGELFF,TGCGCCAGCAGCACCAGGGGGGTCACCGGGGAGCTGTTTTTT
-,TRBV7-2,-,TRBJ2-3,CASSTQGGAGAGDTQYF,TGTGCCAGCAGCACACAGGGGGGAGCGGGAGCAGGAGATACGCAGTATTTT
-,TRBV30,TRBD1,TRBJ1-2,CAWSLTGGTGYTF,TGTGCCTGGAGTCTAACAGGGGGCACTGGCTACACCTTC
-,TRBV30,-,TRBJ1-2,CAWNRLVANYGYTF,TGTGCCTGGAACCGGCTTGTAGCTAACTATGGCTACACCTTC
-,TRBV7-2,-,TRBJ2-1,CASSLGRLDEQFF,TGTGCCAGCAGCTTAGGTCGGCTAGATGAGCAGTTCTTC
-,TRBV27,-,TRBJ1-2,CASSFGRQNYGYTF,TGTGCCAGCAGTTTCGGCCGACAGAACTATGGCTACACCTTC
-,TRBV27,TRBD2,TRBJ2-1,CASTGRERGEQFF,TGTGCCAGCACGGGGCGGGAGAGGGGAGAGCAGTTCTTC
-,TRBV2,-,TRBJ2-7,CASRVGSTYEQYF,TGTGCCAGCAGAGTCGGCAGTACCTACGAGCAGTACTTC
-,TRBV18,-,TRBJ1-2,CASSPSGQGKRYGYTF,TGTGCCAGCTCACCATCCGGTCAGGGAAAGCGTTATGGCTACACCTTC
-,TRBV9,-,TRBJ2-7,CASSVFVGSTYEQYF,TGTGCCAGCAGCGTTTTCGTGGGATCGACCTACGAGCAGTACTTC
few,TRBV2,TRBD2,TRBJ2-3,CASGRTGLAGVGTQYF,TGTGCCAGCGGCCGAACCGGGCTAGCGGGAGTAGGTACGCAGTATTTT
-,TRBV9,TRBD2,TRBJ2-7,CASSVDSSGATYEQYF,TGTGCCAGCAGCGTAGACAGTAGCGGGGCAACCTACGAGCAGTACTTC
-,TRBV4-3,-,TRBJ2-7,CASSQDTRYEQYF,TGCGCCAGCAGCCAAGATACGCGCTACGAGCAGTACTTC
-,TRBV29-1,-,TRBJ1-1,CSAHEMGGDTEAFF,TGCAGCGCACACGAAATGGGTGGGGACACTGAAGCTTTCTTT
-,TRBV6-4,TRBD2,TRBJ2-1,CASSDAGLADYNEQFF,TGTGCCAGCAGTGACGCTGGACTAGCGGACTACAATGAGCAGTTCTTC
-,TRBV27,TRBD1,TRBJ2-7,CASSLGQGATEQYF,TGTGCCAGCAGTTTAGGGCAGGGGGCGACCGAGCAGTACTTC
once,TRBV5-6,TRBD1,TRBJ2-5,CASSLRTGGGETQYF,TGTGCCAGCAGCTTGCGGACAGGGGGCGGAGAGACCCAGTACTTC
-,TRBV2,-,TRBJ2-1,CASSETGISYNEQFF,TGTGCCAGCAGTGAAACAGGGATTTCCTACAATGAGCAGTTCTTC
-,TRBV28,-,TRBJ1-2,CASLPGGAWGYTF,TGTGCCAGTCTCCCTGGGGGGGCTTGGGGCTACACCTTC
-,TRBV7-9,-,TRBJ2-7,CASSHATGRTYEQYF,TGTGCCAGCAGCCACGCGACAGGGAGGACCTACGAGCAGTACTTC
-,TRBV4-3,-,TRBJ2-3,CASSQDVNSDTQYF,TGCGCCAGCAGCCAAGATGTTAATTCAGATACGCAGTATTTT
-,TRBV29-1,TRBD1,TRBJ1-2,CSVEARDRGPDGYTF,TGCAGCGTTGAAGCTCGGGACAGGGGGCCCGATGGCTACACCTTC
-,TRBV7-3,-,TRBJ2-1,CASSSGEAVYNEQFF,TGTGCCAGCAGCTCTGGAGAGGCTGTCTACAATGAGCAGTTCTTC
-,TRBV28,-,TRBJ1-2,CASSFRGNYGYTF,TGTGCCAGCAGTTTCAGGGGAAACTATGGCTACACCTTC
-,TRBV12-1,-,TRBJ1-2,CASLAWGRGLRDYGYTF,TGTGCCAGCCTCGCCTGGGGCAGGGGGCTCCGCGACTATGGCTACACCTTC
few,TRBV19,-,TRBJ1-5,CASSIGGHQPQHF,TGTGCCAGTAGTATTGGGGGCCATCAGCCCCAGCATTTT
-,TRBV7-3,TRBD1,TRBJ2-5,CASSMGQGGRETQYF,TGTGCCAGCAGCATGGGACAGGGAGGGAGAGAGACCCAGTACTTC
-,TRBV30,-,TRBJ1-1,CAWRQADTEAFF,TGTGCCTGGAGACAGGCGGACACTGAAGCTTTCTTT